This entry lists 6 T cell receptor beta chains sequenced from one sample in a study of blood T cells in healthy people across ages. PCR was performed a second time for about 7 to 12 cycles using a sample-barcoded 5' primer and a J-beta primer mix. TCRdb redid the calling of the 5' RACE reads with MiXCR, one entry per CDR3 protein. In the table there are about 640,000 distinct CDR3 sequences, about 30% of which are singletons. The sequenced sample consisted of blood. Receptors originate from an elderly woman in good health.

A few counts support this clonotype. The CDR3 protein is CSARDPTGGRGEAFF. The CDR3 region has the DNA TGCAGTGCTAGAGATCCAACAGGGGGTCGGGGTGAAGCTTTCTTT. This rearrangement joins TRBV20-1 to TRBJ1-1; TRBD1 agrees at 8 bases. V lost 0 bases and J lost 7; bases outside the gene matches: 10. CDR3 length: 15 amino acids. CDR1 DFQATT and CDR2 SNEGSKA come from the germline V gene (reference sequence).

To note about this clonotype: A junction boundary mismatches the germline segment, possibly from a read error. This chain joins TRBV5-1 and TRBJ2-7, with D possibly being TRBD2 (5 bases). The CDR3 sequence is 18 residues long. CDR1 is SGHRS, CDR2 YFSETQ, per germline. The CDR3 DNA sequence: TGCGCCTGCAGCTTGGGGAACCTCCGGGGAATAAACACCTACGAGCAGTACTTC. Translated, it gives CACSLGNLRGINTYEQYF.

This clonotype showed up just a few times. One end of the junction does not line up with germline, which may come from a read error. CDR3 amino acids: CATCRDGSGEQYF. CDR3 coding DNA: TGTGCCACCTGCAGGGACGGGAGTGGCGAGCAGTACTTC. This sequence joins TRBV15 and TRBJ2-7; weak D call: TRBD2 (6 bases). Germline V gene data show CDR1 as LNHNV and CDR2 as YYDKDF (reference sequence). The CDR3 spans 13 residues.

This clonotype showed up many times. The chain carries TRBV7-9 and TRBJ2-3; possibly TRBD1 for D (5 bases). Germline V lookup: CDR1 SEHNR, CDR2 FQNEAQ (reference sequence). This CDR3 is built from 13 residues. The V end was cut by 8 bases, the J end by 2 bases, with 11 bases between. As DNA, the CDR3 is TGTGCCAGCTCGGTCAGGGACACAGATACGCAGTATTTT. This translates into CASSVRDTDTQYF.

The chain combines TRBV5-1 with TRBJ2-1; unclear D gene. Germline V gene lookup returns CDR1 SGHRS and CDR2 YFSETQ. The CDR3 is 13 residues long. The V and J ends lost 5 bases and 3 bases respectively, with 9 bases between them. DNA of the CDR3: TGCGCCAGCAGGAATCCCGGCTACAATGAGCAGTTCTTC. Translation: CASRNPGYNEQFF.

This clonotype was seen repeatedly, ten times or more. The CDR3: CSARTGTGAYEQYF. The CDR3 nucleotides are TGCAGTGCTAGGACCGGGACAGGGGCCTACGAGCAGTACTTC. The J gene is TRBJ2-7, the V gene TRBV20-1; 10 bases are a match to TRBD1. Germline loops: CDR1 DFQATT, CDR2 SNEGSKA (reference sequence). The CDR3 length is 14 residues. Germline trimming cut 3 bases from V and 2 bases from J; bases unmatched to any gene: 4.